Listed below are T cell receptor beta chains from one sample, sequenced in a study of T cell responses to AZD1222 COVID-19 vaccine. Using immunoSEQ multiplex PCR, the repertoire was profiled, and TCRdb retains in-frame clones only, with some absent. The table shows about 130,000 clones, with approximately 90% occurring only once. Source: peripheral blood, taken 28 days after the second AZD1222 dose. The receptors derive from an adult who received the AZD1222 COVID-19 vaccine. The CDR3 runs from the conserved cysteine through the conserved F or W. The D gene is left open where the match is weak. The size field is filled for only some rows; it gives once, few, many or a size class.

TRBJ2-1 | - | TRBV29-1 | - | CSVDLLAYTVNEQFF | TGCAGCGTCGACCTCCTAGCGTATACAGTAAATGAGCAGTTCTTC
TRBJ2-2 | TRBD2 | TRBV5-1 | - | CASSLGGSSTGELFF | TGCGCCAGCAGCTTGGGCGGGAGCTCCACCGGGGAGCTGTTTTTT
TRBJ2-7 | - | TRBV5-1 | - | CASSLRGFSYEQYF | TGCGCCAGCAGCTTAAGGGGATTCTCCTACGAGCAGTACTTC
TRBJ1-5 | - | TRBV5-8 | - | CASSLGNQPQHF | TGTGCCAGCAGCTTGGGCAATCAGCCCCAGCATTTT
TRBJ1-5 | - | TRBV6-5 | - | CASRRQNQPQHF | TGTGCCAGCAGACGCCAAAATCAGCCCCAGCATTTT
TRBJ1-6 | - | TRBV11-1 | - | CASSLAPTVNSPLHF | TGTGCCAGCAGCTTAGCTCCGACAGTTAATTCACCCCTCCACTTT
TRBJ2-7 | TRBD2 | TRBV10-3 | - | CAIRGTSESPYEQYF | TGTGCCATCAGGGGGACTAGCGAATCCCCCTACGAGCAGTACTTC
TRBJ2-2 | TRBD2 | TRBV4-2 | - | CASSQEAGLAGATGELFF | TGTGCCAGCAGCCAAGAAGCGGGACTAGCGGGAGCAACCGGGGAGCTGTTTTTT
TRBJ1-4 | - | TRBV5-4 | - | CASSKGVLATNEKLFF | TGTGCCAGCAGTAAGGGGGTTCTTGCAACTAATGAAAAACTGTTTTTT
TRBJ2-1 | TRBD2 | TRBV11-3 | - | CASSLGPLGAGGKNEQFF | TGTGCCAGCAGCTTAGGCCCTTTAGGAGCGGGAGGGAAAAATGAGCAGTTCTTC
TRBJ2-7 | - | TRBV5-1 | - | CASSPGLSIEYEQYF | TGCGCCAGCAGCCCGGGCCTTTCAATCGAATACGAGCAGTACTTC
TRBJ1-2 | TRBD1 | TRBV28 | - | CASSPYYRGSGFYGYTF | TGTGCCAGCAGTCCCTATTACAGGGGATCGGGCTTTTATGGCTACACCTTC
TRBJ2-3 | - | TRBV7-9 | few | CASSLNFISTDTQYF | TGTGCCAGCAGCTTGAACTTCATTAGCACAGATACGCAGTATTTT
TRBJ2-1 | - | TRBV19 | - | CASSIIMARYNEQFF | TGTGCCAGTAGTATAATAATGGCACGTTACAATGAGCAGTTCTTC
TRBJ2-7 | - | TRBV9 | - | CASSVEGGISYEQYF | TGTGCCAGCAGCGTAGAAGGCGGGATCTCCTACGAGCAGTACTTC
TRBJ1-5 | - | TRBV2 | - | CASSEEGAGIQPQHF | TGTGCCAGCAGTGAAGAAGGGGCAGGGATTCAGCCCCAGCATTTT
TRBJ1-2 | - | TRBV6-5 | - | CASSSSRTLYGYTF | TGTGCCAGCAGTTCGTCCAGGACGCTGTATGGCTACACCTTC
TRBJ1-1 | - | TRBV7-9 | - | CASSLLGLGGVSTAFF | TGTGCCAGCAGCTTATTAGGACTTGGCGGGGTATCTACGGCTTTCTTT
TRBJ1-1 | - | TRBV5-1 | - | CASSSMGLMNTEAFF | TGCGCCAGCAGCTCTATGGGTCTAATGAACACTGAAGCTTTCTTT
TRBJ1-1 | - | TRBV6-5 | - | CASSTTANTEAFF | TGTGCCAGCAGTACAACAGCGAACACTGAAGCTTTCTTT
TRBJ2-7 | - | TRBV18 | - | CASSPASTLYEQYF | TGTGCCAGCTCACCGGCCAGCACCCTCTACGAGCAGTACTTC
TRBJ2-2 | - | TRBV2 | - | CASSVYTGELFF | TGTGCCAGCAGTGTCTACACCGGGGAGCTGTTTTTT
TRBJ2-7 | - | TRBV18 | - | CASSPWTKSYEQYF | TGTGCCAGCTCACCATGGACTAAATCATACGAGCAGTACTTC
TRBJ1-3 | - | TRBV30 | few | CAWRPRRARGSGNTIYF | TGTGCCTGGAGACCACGCCGGGCTAGAGGGAGCGGAAACACCATATATTTT
TRBJ1-2 | - | TRBV9 | - | CASSVAGNYGYTF | TGTGCCAGCAGCGTAGCTGGCAACTATGGCTACACCTTC
TRBJ1-2 | TRBD1 | TRBV19 | - | CASSSTWTGLYGYTF | TGTGCCAGTAGTTCAACCTGGACAGGTCTCTATGGCTACACCTTC
TRBJ2-3 | - | TRBV5-5 | - | CASSLFTDTQYF | TGTGCCAGCAGCTTGTTCACAGATACGCAGTATTTT
TRBJ2-7 | TRBD2 | TRBV7-9 | - | CASRTSGSIYEQYF | TGTGCCAGCAGAACTAGCGGGAGTATTTACGAGCAGTACTTC
TRBJ2-2 | TRBD2 | TRBV2 | - | CASRRTSGTGELFF | TGTGCCAGCAGACGGACTAGCGGGACCGGGGAGCTGTTTTTT
TRBJ2-7 | - | TRBV4-2 | - | CASSQVPGAGEQYF | TGTGCCAGCAGCCAAGTGCCGGGTGCAGGCGAGCAGTACTTC
TRBJ2-5 | - | TRBV19 | - | CASSISNQETQYF | TGTGCCAGTAGTATAAGTAACCAAGAGACCCAGTACTTC
TRBJ1-2 | - | TRBV29-1 | - | CSVLMGSGYGYTF | TGCAGCGTTCTCATGGGGTCGGGCTATGGCTACACCTTC
TRBJ1-4 | TRBD1 | TRBV9 | once | CASSVTGTGVEKLFF | TGTGCCAGCAGCGTGACCGGGACAGGGGTTGAAAAACTGTTTTTT
TRBJ1-2 | TRBD1 | TRBV5-1 | - | CASSLEGTGEGYTF | TGCGCCAGCAGCTTGGAGGGGACAGGGGAGGGCTACACCTTC
TRBJ2-2 | TRBD1 | TRBV2 | - | CASRGTGGGTGELFF | TGTGCCAGCAGGGGGACAGGGGGAGGTACCGGGGAGCTGTTTTTT
TRBJ1-5 | TRBD1 | TRBV2 | - | CASVDRAPIQPQHF | TGTGCCAGCGTGGACAGGGCCCCAATTCAGCCCCAGCATTTT
TRBJ2-2 | TRBD2 | TRBV5-1 | - | CASSLPGTSGRGSGELFF | TGCGCCAGCAGCCTGCCCGGGACTAGCGGGAGAGGTTCCGGGGAGCTGTTTTTT
TRBJ1-1 | TRBD1 | TRBV19 | - | CASSITGEDTEAFF | TGTGCCAGTAGTATTACAGGGGAGGACACTGAAGCTTTCTTT
TRBJ2-7 | TRBD1 | TRBV5-6 | - | CASSYGTGDEQYF | TGTGCCAGCAGCTATGGGACAGGAGACGAGCAGTACTTC
TRBJ1-3 | - | TRBV19 | - | CASSPPGLVGNTIYF | TGTGCCAGTAGCCCTCCGGGACTTGTGGGAAACACCATATATTTT
TRBJ1-5 | - | TRBV5-8 | - | CASSFSIGQPQHF | TGTGCCAGCAGCTTTAGTATCGGTCAGCCCCAGCATTTT
TRBJ2-7 | - | TRBV5-1 | few | CASMKDTYEQYF | TGCGCCAGCATGAAGGATACCTACGAGCAGTACTTC
TRBJ2-1 | TRBD2 | TRBV6-2/TRBV6-3 | - | CASSYRVERGNNEQFF | TGTGCCAGCAGTTATCGGGTAGAGCGGGGTAACAATGAGCAGTTCTTC
TRBJ1-2 | TRBD1 | TRBV4-1 | - | CASSLPGQGAWGYTF | TGCGCCAGCAGCCTACCGGGACAGGGGGCTTGGGGCTACACCTTC
TRBJ2-1 | - | TRBV9 | once | CASSVAPQGYNEQFF | TGTGCCAGCAGCGTAGCTCCCCAGGGCTACAATGAGCAGTTCTTC
TRBJ1-4 | - | TRBV20-1 | - | CSARDEKLFF | TGCAGTGCTAGAGATGAAAAACTGTTTTTT
TRBJ2-7 | - | TRBV30 | - | CAWSANSDPYEQYF | TGTGCCTGGAGTGCGAACAGCGACCCCTACGAGCAGTACTTC
TRBJ1-3 | - | TRBV6-5 | few | CASSYQQERPGNTIYF | TGTGCCAGCAGTTACCAACAGGAGAGGCCTGGAAACACCATATATTTT
TRBJ2-6 | TRBD1 | TRBV5-5 | - | CASSSYGTGATVSGANVLTF | TGTGCCAGCAGTTCCTATGGGACAGGGGCCACCGTCTCTGGGGCCAACGTCCTGACTTTC
TRBJ1-5 | TRBD1 | TRBV6-5 | - | CASSPFRQTRGSQHF | TGTGCCAGCAGCCCGTTTAGGCAAACCAGGGGGTCCCAGCATTTT
TRBJ2-6 | TRBD1 | TRBV18 | - | CASSRDRGRWANVLTF | TGTGCCAGCTCACGGGACAGGGGGCGGTGGGCCAACGTCCTGACTTTC
TRBJ2-7 | - | TRBV21-1 | - | CASSRGQGLYEQYF | TGTGCCAGCAGCAGGGGACAGGGGCTCTACGAGCAGTACTTC
TRBJ1-3 | - | TRBV23-1 | few | CASSQWRRGQSHSGNTIYF | TGCGCCAGCAGTCAATGGCGAAGGGGCCAATCCCACTCTGGAAACACCATATATTTT
TRBJ2-2 | - | TRBV6-6 | - | CASSPDATGELFF | TGTGCCAGCAGTCCCGACGCCACCGGGGAGCTGTTTTTT
TRBJ2-3 | - | TRBV11-3 | - | CASSPFGGLTDTQYF | TGTGCCAGCAGCCCATTCGGGGGGCTAACAGATACGCAGTATTTT
TRBJ2-2 | TRBD2 | TRBV5-4 | - | CASSFSGGSRYTGELFF | TGTGCCAGCAGCTTTTCCGGCGGGAGCCGTTACACCGGGGAGCTGTTTTTT